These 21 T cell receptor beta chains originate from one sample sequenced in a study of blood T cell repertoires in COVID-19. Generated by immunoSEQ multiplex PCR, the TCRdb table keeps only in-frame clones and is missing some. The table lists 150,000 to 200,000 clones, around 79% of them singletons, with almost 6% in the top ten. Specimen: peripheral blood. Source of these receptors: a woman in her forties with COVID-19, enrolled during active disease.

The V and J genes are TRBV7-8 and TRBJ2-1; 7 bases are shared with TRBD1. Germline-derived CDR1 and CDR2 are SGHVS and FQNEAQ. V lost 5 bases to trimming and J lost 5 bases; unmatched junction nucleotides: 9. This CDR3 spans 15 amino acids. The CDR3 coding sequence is TGTGCCAGCAGCCCCAGACAGGGATGGAACAATGAGCAGTTCTTC. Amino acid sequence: CASSPRQGWNNEQFF.

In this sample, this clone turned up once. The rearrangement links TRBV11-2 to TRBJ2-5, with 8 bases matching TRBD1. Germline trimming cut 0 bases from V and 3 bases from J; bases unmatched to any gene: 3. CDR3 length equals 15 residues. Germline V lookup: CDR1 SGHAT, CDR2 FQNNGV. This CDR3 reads CASSLEETGEETQYF. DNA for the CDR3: TGTGCCAGCAGCTTAGAAGAGACAGGGGAAGAGACCCAGTACTTC.

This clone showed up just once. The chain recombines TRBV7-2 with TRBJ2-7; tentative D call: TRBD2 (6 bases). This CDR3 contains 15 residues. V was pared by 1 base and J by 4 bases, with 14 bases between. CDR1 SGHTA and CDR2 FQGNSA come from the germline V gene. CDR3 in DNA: TGTGCCAGCAGCTTAGGGGGAACTAGCAGGTACGAGCAGTACTTC. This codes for CASSLGGTSRYEQYF.

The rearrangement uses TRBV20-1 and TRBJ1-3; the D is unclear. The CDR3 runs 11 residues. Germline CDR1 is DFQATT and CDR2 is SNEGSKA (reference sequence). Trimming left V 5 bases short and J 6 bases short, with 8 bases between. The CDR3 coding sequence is TGCAGTGCTGTCATTCAAAACACCATATATTTT. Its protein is CSAVIQNTIYF.

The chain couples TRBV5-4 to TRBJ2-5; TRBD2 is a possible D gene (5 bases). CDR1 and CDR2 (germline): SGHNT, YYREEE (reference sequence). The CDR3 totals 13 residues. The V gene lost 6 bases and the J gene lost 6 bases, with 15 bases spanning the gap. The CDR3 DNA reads TGTGCCAGCAACATTGACGGGGTGCAGACCCAGTACTTC. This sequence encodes CASNIDGVQTQYF.

The CDR3 region has the DNA TGTGCCAGCAAGTTGCAGGGCGGCTATGGCTACACCTTC. Translating it yields CASKLQGGYGYTF. V gene TRBV5-4 combines with J gene TRBJ1-2, with D perhaps TRBD1 (5 bases). CDR3 length equals 13 residues. Trimming took off 6 bases at V and 4 bases at J, with 13 bases between the two ends. Germline CDR1 reads SGHNT; CDR2 reads YYREEE (reference sequence).

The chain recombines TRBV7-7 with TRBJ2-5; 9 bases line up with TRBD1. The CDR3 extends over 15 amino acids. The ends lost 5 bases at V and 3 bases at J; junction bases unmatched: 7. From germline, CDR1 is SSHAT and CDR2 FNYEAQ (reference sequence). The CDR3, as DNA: TGTGCCAGCAGCGCTTGGGACAGGGAAGAAGAGACCCAGTACTTC. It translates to CASSAWDREEETQYF.

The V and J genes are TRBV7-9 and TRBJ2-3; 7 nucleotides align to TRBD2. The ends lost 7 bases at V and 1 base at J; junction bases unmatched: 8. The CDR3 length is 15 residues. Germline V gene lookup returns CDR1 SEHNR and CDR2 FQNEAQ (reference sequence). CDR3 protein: CASNPRGEGTDTQYF. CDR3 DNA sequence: TGTGCCAGCAACCCCCGGGGGGAAGGCACAGATACGCAGTATTTT.

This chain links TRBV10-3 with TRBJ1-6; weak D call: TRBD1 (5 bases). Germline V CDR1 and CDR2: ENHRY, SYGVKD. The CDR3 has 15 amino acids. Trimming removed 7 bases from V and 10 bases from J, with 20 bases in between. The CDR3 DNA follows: TGTGCCATCAAGGAAGCGCAGGGTTATCAATCACCCCTCCACTTT. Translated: CAIKEAQGYQSPLHF.

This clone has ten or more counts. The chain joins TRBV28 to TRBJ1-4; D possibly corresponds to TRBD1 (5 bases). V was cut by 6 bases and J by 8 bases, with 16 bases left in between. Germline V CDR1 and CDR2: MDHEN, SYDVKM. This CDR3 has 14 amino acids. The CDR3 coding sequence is TGTGCCAGCAGCCAGGGAGGGAGGAGAGAAAAACTGTTTTTT. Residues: CASSQGGRREKLFF. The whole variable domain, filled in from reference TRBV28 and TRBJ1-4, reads DVKVTQSSRYLVKRTGEKVFLECVQDMDHENMFWYRQDPGLGLRLIYFSYDVKMKEKGDIPEGYSVSREKKERFSLILESASTNQTSMYLCASSQGGRREKLFFGSGTQLSVL.

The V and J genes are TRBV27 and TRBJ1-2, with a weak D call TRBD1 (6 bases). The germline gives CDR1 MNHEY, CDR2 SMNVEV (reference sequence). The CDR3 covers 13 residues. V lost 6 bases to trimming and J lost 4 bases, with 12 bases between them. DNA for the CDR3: TGTGCCAGCAGCTTGGACAGACTCTATGGCTACACCTTC. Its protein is CASSLDRLYGYTF.

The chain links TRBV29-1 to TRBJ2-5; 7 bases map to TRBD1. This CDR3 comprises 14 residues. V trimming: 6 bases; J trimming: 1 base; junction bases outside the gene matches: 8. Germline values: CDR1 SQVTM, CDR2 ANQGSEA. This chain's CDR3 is CSVTGQVFQETQYF. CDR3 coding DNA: TGCAGCGTGACAGGACAGGTCTTCCAAGAGACCCAGTACTTC.

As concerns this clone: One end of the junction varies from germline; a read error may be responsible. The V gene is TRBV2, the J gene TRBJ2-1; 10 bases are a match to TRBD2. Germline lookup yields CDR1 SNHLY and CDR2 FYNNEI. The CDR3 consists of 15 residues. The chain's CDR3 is CASSEALNSGGSGIF. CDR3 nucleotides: TGTGCCAGCAGTGAAGCGCTGAATAGCGGGGGGTCAGGCATCTTC.

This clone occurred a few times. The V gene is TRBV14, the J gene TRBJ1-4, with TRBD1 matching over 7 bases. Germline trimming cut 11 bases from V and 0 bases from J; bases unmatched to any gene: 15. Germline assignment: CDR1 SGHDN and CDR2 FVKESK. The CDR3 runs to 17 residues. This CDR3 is CADPGQIVRATNEKLFF. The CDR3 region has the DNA TGTGCCGACCCGGGACAGATAGTAAGGGCAACTAATGAAAAACTGTTTTTT.

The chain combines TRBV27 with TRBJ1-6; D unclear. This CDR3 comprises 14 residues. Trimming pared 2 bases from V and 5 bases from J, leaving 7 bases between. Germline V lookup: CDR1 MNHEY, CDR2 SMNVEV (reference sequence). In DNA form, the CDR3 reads TGTGCCAGCAGTTTAGGGCCGAATAATTCACCCCTCCACTTT. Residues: CASSLGPNNSPLHF.

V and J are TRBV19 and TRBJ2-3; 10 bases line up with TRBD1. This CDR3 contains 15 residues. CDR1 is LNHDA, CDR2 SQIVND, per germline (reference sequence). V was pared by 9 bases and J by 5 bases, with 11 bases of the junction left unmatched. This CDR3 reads CASGFPGQGRDTQYF. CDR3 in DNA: TGTGCCAGCGGCTTCCCGGGACAGGGGAGAGATACGCAGTATTTT.

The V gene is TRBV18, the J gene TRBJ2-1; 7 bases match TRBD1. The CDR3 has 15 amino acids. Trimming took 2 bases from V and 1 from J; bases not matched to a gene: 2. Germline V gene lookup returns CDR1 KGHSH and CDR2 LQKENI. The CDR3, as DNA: TGTGCCAGCTCACCAATGACAGGGTCCTACAATGAGCAGTTCTTC. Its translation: CASSPMTGSYNEQFF.

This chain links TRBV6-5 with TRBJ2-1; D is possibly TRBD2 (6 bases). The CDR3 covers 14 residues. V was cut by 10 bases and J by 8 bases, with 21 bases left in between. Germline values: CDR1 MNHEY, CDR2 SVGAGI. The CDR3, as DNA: TGTGCCACCGAGACTAGGCCGGGCCGCGATGAGCAGTTCTTC. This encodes CATETRPGRDEQFF.

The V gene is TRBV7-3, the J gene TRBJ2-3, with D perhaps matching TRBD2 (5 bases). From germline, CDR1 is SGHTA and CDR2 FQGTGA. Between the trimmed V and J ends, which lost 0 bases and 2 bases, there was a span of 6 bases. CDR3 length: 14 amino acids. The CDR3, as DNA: TGTGCCAGCAGCTTAACCGGGGACACAGATACGCAGTATTTT. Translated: CASSLTGDTDTQYF. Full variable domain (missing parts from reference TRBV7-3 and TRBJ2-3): GAGVSQTPSNKVTEKGKYVELRCDPISGHTALYWYRQSLGQGPEFLIYFQGTGAADDSGLPNDRFFAVRPEGSVSTLKIQRTERGDSAVYLCASSLTGDTDTQYFGPGTRLTVL.

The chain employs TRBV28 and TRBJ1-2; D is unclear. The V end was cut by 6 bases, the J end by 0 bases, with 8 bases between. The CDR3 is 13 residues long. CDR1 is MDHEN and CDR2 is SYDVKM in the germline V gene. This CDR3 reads CASSLSTNYGYTF. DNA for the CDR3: TGTGCCAGCAGCCTCTCTACTAACTATGGCTACACCTTC.

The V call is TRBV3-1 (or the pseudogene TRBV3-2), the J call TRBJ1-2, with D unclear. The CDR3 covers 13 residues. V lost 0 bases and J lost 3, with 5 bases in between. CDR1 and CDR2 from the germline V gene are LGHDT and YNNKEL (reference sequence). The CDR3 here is CASSQDRHYGYTF. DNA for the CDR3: TGTGCCAGCAGCCAAGACAGGCACTATGGCTACACCTTC.